This T cell receptor beta chain was retrieved from a study of blood T cell repertoires in COVID-19. Study-level information: COVID-19 samples collected from the United States, Italy and Spain covered acute and convalescent phases. Sources were T cells, B-cell-depleted T cells, or PBMCs; the material itself was cDNA or gDNA.

Sequencing used immunoSEQ multiplex PCR; TCRdb keeps in-frame clones, though not all of them. The sample shows about 60,000 clones, about 80% of them seen only once. This CDR3 region has 14 residues. Trimming cost V 6 bases and J 6 bases, with 19 bases left between them. Germline V lookup: CDR1 SGDLS, CDR2 YYNGEE. V is TRBV9 and J is TRBJ2-7, with D maybe TRBD2 (5 bases). The specimen was peripheral blood. The sequence was collected from a human donor in a cohort sampled during active COVID-19. The CDR3 protein is CASTPGLSRGEQYF. The CDR3 DNA follows: TGTGCCAGCACCCCAGGACTCTCCCGGGGCGAGCAGTACTTC.